These T cell receptor beta chains were read from a single sample in a study of graft-versus-host responses after intestinal transplantation. Sequencing was performed with immunoSEQ multiplex PCR; in TCRdb, only in-frame clones are kept and a portion is missing. The sample includes tens of thousands of clones, around 90% of them seen just once. No antigens are known for them. This sample comprised unstimulated CD8+ T cells sorted from spleen or lymph node cells, obtained before transplant. Source of these receptors: a human donor who was the organ donor for an intestinal transplant. Each CDR3 is given with its conserved first and last residue. D genes are given only for firm matches. The listing skips clone size in some rows; elsewhere it reads once, few, many or a size class.

abundance	v_gene	d_gene	j_gene	CDR3nt	CDR3aa
NA	TRBV2	TRBD1	TRBJ1-2	TGTGCCAGCAGCGAGCCGGGACAGCCCTATGGCTACACCTTC	CASSEPGQPYGYTF
few	TRBV5-5	TRBD1	TRBJ1-3	TGTGCCAGCAGCTCGGGACAGGGGTCAAGAAACACCATATATTTT	CASSSGQGSRNTIYF
NA	TRBV5-1	TRBD2	TRBJ2-1	TGCGCCAGCGGCGACCTCGATAAAGCGGGGATCTCCTACAATGAGCAGTTCTTC	CASGDLDKAGISYNEQFF
NA	TRBV15	TRBD2	TRBJ2-5	TGTGCCACCAGCTTAGCGGGCTCCGGGACCCAGTACTTC	CATSLAGSGTQYF
NA	TRBV7-9	TRBD1	TRBJ1-2	TGTGCCAGCAGCTCCTCCGGGACAGGCGGGGTCGATGGCTACACCTTC	CASSSSGTGGVDGYTF
NA	TRBV7-9	TRBD1	TRBJ1-2	TGTGCCAGCAGCTCCTTCCCGGGACAGGGGGATGGCTACACCTTC	CASSSFPGQGDGYTF
NA	TRBV20-1	NA	TRBJ2-1	TGCAGTGCATATAGAGACAATGAGCAGTTCTTC	CSAYRDNEQFF
NA	TRBV28	TRBD2	TRBJ2-1	TGTGCCAGCAGCCAGGGTAGGGGACTAGCAGGCGAGCAGTTCTTC	CASSQGRGLAGEQFF
NA	TRBV4-1	NA	TRBJ1-5	TGCGCCAGCAGCCAAGAATCCAGTTTCGGAGTACAGCCCCAGCATTTT	CASSQESSFGVQPQHF
NA	TRBV13	TRBD2	TRBJ2-3	TGTGCCAGCAGCCCGGGACTATACCCAGATACGCAGTATTTT	CASSPGLYPDTQYF
NA	TRBV15	NA	TRBJ1-2	TGTGCCACCAGCAGAGATCGAACCCCTAGGGGGGGGGAGGAGACAGAAGCTAACTATGGCTACACCTTC	CATSRDRTPRGGEETEANYGYTF
NA	TRBV5-6	NA	TRBJ2-1	TGTGCCAGCAGCTTGGTGGAGGTTCTGGGATGGAATGAGCAGTTCTTC	CASSLVEVLGWNEQFF
NA	TRBV5-6	TRBD1	TRBJ2-3	TGTGCCAGCAGCTCTGTAATCCGGGACAGGGTAGGGACAGATACGCAGTATTTT	CASSSVIRDRVGTDTQYF
few	TRBV4-3	NA	TRBJ1-2	TGCGCCAGCAGCCAAGATACTACCGATGGCTACACCTTC	CASSQDTTDGYTF
NA	TRBV19	TRBD2	TRBJ2-1	TGTGCCAGTAGTATAGTGGGGGGGGGCAATGAGCAGTTCTTC	CASSIVGGGNEQFF
NA	TRBV4-3	TRBD1	TRBJ1-4	TGCGCCAGCAGCCAAGAAGGGATACAGGGGTCTGAAAAACTGTTTTTT	CASSQEGIQGSEKLFF
NA	TRBV9	NA	TRBJ1-6	TGTGCCAGCAGCGTAGCCGCGGGGGGAAATTCACCCCTCCACTTT	CASSVAAGGNSPLHF
NA	TRBV14	TRBD2	TRBJ2-2	TGTGCCAGCTCAGCATCGGGGGGAACCGGGGAGCTGTTTTTT	CASSASGGTGELFF
NA	TRBV4-1	TRBD1	TRBJ2-3	TGCGCCAGCAGCCAAGTATGGCCCCGGGACAGAGACACAGATACGCAGTATTTT	CASSQVWPRDRDTDTQYF
NA	TRBV27	TRBD1	TRBJ2-1	TGTGCCAGCAGTTTATTAGGGACAGGAGTCAATGAGCAGTTCTTC	CASSLLGTGVNEQFF
few	TRBV10-3	NA	TRBJ1-1	TGTGCCATCAGTGAGTCTGTACAGCTCATGAACACTGAAGCTTTCTTT	CAISESVQLMNTEAFF
few	TRBV18	TRBD1	TRBJ1-1	TGTGCCAGCTCCATCGGACAGGGCCTAATGAACACTGAAGCTTTCTTT	CASSIGQGLMNTEAFF
NA	TRBV7-9	NA	TRBJ1-1	TGTGCCAGCGGGGGGTTGAACACTGAAGCTTTCTTT	CASGGLNTEAFF
NA	TRBV9	TRBD2	TRBJ2-2	TGTGCCAGCAGCGTAGACAGAACTAGCGGGGACACCGGGGAGCTGTTTTTT	CASSVDRTSGDTGELFF
NA	TRBV5-1	NA	TRBJ1-1	TGCGCCAGCAGCTTGGGGACAATCGAGAGTCCTGAAGCTTTCTTT	CASSLGTIESPEAFF
NA	TRBV27	TRBD1	TRBJ1-2	TGTGCCAGCAGTTCCATATGGGATCACAGGGGCCCCTTCTATGGCTACACCTTC	CASSSIWDHRGPFYGYTF
few	TRBV10-2	TRBD1	TRBJ1-2	TGCGCCAGCAGTGAGTCGACAGGGGGCCCCTATGGCTACACCTTC	CASSESTGGPYGYTF
NA	TRBV7-8	NA	TRBJ2-1	TGTGCCAGCAGCTCAGAGCGGAGGGGCTCCTACAATGAGCAGTTCTTC	CASSSERRGSYNEQFF
NA	TRBV27	NA	TRBJ2-6	TGTGCCAGCACCGGGTCTGGGGCCAACGTCCTGACTTTC	CASTGSGANVLTF
few	TRBV6-6	NA	TRBJ1-5	TGTGCCACCAGGAACTCAGGAAGCAATCAGCCCCAGCATTTT	CATRNSGSNQPQHF
NA	TRBV11-2	TRBD2	TRBJ2-3	TGTGCCAGCAGCGCTAGCGGGTGGACTACAGATACGCAGTATTTT	CASSASGWTTDTQYF
NA	TRBV5-5	NA	TRBJ1-4	TGTGCCAGCAGCTTGGTATATGGTCAGGGAAAACTGTTTTTT	CASSLVYGQGKLFF
NA	TRBV11-3	NA	TRBJ1-3	TGTGCCAGCAGCTTAGGGACTACTGGAAACACCATATATTTT	CASSLGTTGNTIYF
once	TRBV9	NA	TRBJ1-1	TGTGCCAGCAGCGTAAGCGGCTGGGCGTTCCCCCTGGAAGCTTTCTTT	CASSVSGWAFPLEAFF
NA	TRBV6-4	TRBD2	TRBJ2-3	TGTGCCAGCAGTGACAGCGGGGGCGCAGATACGCAGTATTTT	CASSDSGGADTQYF